The source of this T cell receptor (beta chain) is a study of blood T cell repertoires in COVID-19 (dated by TCRdb to 2020 to 2021). Notes on the research overall: Samples from collaborators originated in the United States, Italy and Spain and spanned both the acute and convalescent phases of COVID-19. The repertoires were made available in a free public database intended to serve as a resource for research on the immune response to SARS-CoV-2. Where available, HLA class I and class II types were obtained from metadata supplied by the sample provider rather than from assay-based typing. Deeply sampled blood TCRbeta repertoires from subjects exposed to, actively infected with, or recovered from COVID-19 were included in the dataset. Nearly every sample came with metadata listing a de-identified subject ID, COVID-19 status, age in years and sex. Samples were obtained from the ongoing ImmuneRACE study (first 160 participants) and from over a thousand subjects provided by 6 global collaborators. The material from the prospective study consisted of cDNA or gDNA derived from T cells, B-cell-depleted T cells, or PBMCs.

TCRbeta CDR3 regions were amplified from genomic DNA using the immunoSEQ Assay, a bias-controlled multiplex PCR. The authors' pipeline ran thus. The number of nucleated cells in each sample was estimated by amplification of reference gene primers within the assay. To quantify the absolute abundance of each unique TCRbeta CDR3 rearrangement, sequence reads were collapsed and filtered. For each sample, productive Simpson clonality was calculated as the square root of Simpson's diversity index across productive rearrangements. Entries here come from immuneACCESS through TCRdb and include only in-frame sequences with V and J called. Some clones fail to appear in such tables; in the studies checked, an unresolved V gene covers under half of the shortfall, and the cause of the remainder is unknown. The V and J calls and the clone size are those of that table, but D and trimming were determined from the DNA. The sample contains tens of thousands of clones, 70% to 90% of them found a single time. The top ten constitute roughly 5% of the sample.

The germline V gene provides CDR1 LGHNA and CDR2 YSLEER. The CDR3 numbers 18 residues from cysteine through phenylalanine. Of all the DNA, just the CDR3 is kept, 54 bases in frame from base 1. After removal of 0 bases from V and 4 bases from J, the junction retains 8 bases not matched to a gene. Comments on this clone: Its recognized antigen is unknown. Base qualities are not provided; no much larger clone lies one nucleotide away.

Broader findings and caveats from the paper: The quantity of clinical and demographic metadata differed by source and by participant and was supplied without curation.

Each collaborating institution followed its own protocols to collect whole blood in K2EDTA tubes. Collaborator samples were shipped for TCRbeta analysis as frozen whole blood, isolated PBMCs, or DNA extracted from either sample type. The rearranged chain carries TRBV4-3 and TRBJ2-1, and TRBD1 aligns with 11 junction nucleotides. The sequence came from a woman older than 75 with active or convalescent COVID-19. Input material: peripheral blood. The nucleotide sequence is TGCGCCAGCAGCCAAGATCCAGGGACAGGGGGTATTTACAATGAGCAGTTCTTC. This translates into CASSQDPGTGGIYNEQFF.